The 29 T cell receptor beta chains reported below all come from one sample, sequenced in a study of blood T cells in healthy people across ages. Then a second PCR, running about 6 to 12 cycles, was carried out with a sample-barcoded 5' primer and a J-beta primer mix. TCRdb re-called the 5' RACE reads with MiXCR, one entry per CDR3 protein. The sample has 450,000 to 700,000 distinct CDR3 sequences; approximately 27% are singletons. The sample taken for sequencing was blood. The receptors were sampled from a woman between 65 and 79 years old in good health.

The chain recombines TRBV12-3 or TRBV12-4 with TRBJ1-2; 7 bases match TRBD1. CDR3 length equals 14 residues. J lost 3 bases, V lost 6 bases, and 7 bases had no gene match. The CDR3 spells CASSGTAPYYGYTF. The DNA of the CDR3 is TGTGCCAGCAGCGGGACAGCTCCATACTATGGCTACACCTTC.

In its sample, this clonotype was seen a few times. This rearrangement joins TRBV7-2 to TRBJ2-2, with TRBD2 identical over 15 bases. V lost 5 bases, J lost 6 bases, and 1 base stayed unmatched. This CDR3 is 15 amino acids long. Germline-derived CDR1 and CDR2 are SGHTA and FQGNSA. This CDR3 reads CASSRTSGGAGELFF. The CDR3 coding sequence is TGTGCCAGCAGCAGGACTAGCGGGGGGGCCGGGGAGCTGTTTTTT.

This clonotype was seen more than once but under ten times. J is TRBJ2-3 and V is TRBV5-1; D is ambiguous. The CDR3 is 13 residues long. V was cut by 1 base and J by 4 bases, with 7 bases left in between. Germline V gives CDR1 SGHRS, CDR2 YFSETQ. CDR3 sequence reads: CASSLNMADTQYF. CDR3 coding DNA: TGCGCCAGCAGCTTGAATATGGCAGATACGCAGTATTTT.

This clonotype was detected only a few times. V and J are TRBV11-2 and TRBJ1-4; D gene uncertain. The CDR3 loop spans 15 amino acids. V lost 5 bases and J lost 6, with 16 bases in between. The germline V gene encodes CDR1 SGHAT and CDR2 FQNNGV. CDR3 residues: CASSLNDIVHEKLFF. CDR3 bases: TGTGCCAGCAGCCTTAATGACATAGTCCATGAAAAACTGTTTTTT.

The V and J genes are TRBV29-1 and TRBJ2-2, with TRBD1 matching over 9 bases. This CDR3 region has 14 residues. CDR1 SQVTM and CDR2 ANQGSEA come from the germline V gene. V was clipped by 5 bases and J by 5 bases; unmatched bases: 6. CDR3 DNA: TGCAGCGTTCCCGGGACAGGGCGTACCGGGGAGCTGTTTTTT. This encodes CSVPGTGRTGELFF.

This clonotype was observed a handful of times. The chain recombines TRBV9 with TRBJ2-6; D call uncertain. The CDR3 covers 16 residues. From germline, CDR1 is SGDLS and CDR2 YYNGEE. The V end was cut by 2 bases, the J end by 4 bases, with 13 bases between. The CDR3 region has the DNA TGTGCCAGCAGCGTTCGCCTGACTCTGGGGGCCAACGTCCTGACTTTC. It specifies CASSVRLTLGANVLTF.

This clonotype was recorded a few times. This chain uses TRBV24-1 with TRBJ2-1; 10 bases are shared with TRBD1. Germline assignment: CDR1 KGHDR and CDR2 SFDVKD. CDR3 length: 16 amino acids. V was clipped by 4 bases and J by 6 bases; unmatched bases: 8. CDR3 region: CATSDPGQGTSNEQFF. The CDR3 DNA reads as TGTGCCACCAGTGACCCGGGACAGGGGACATCCAATGAGCAGTTCTTC.

This clonotype was counted many times. The chain uses TRBV4-2 and TRBJ1-2; a weak D match, TRBD1 (5 bases). Germline V gives CDR1 LGHNA, CDR2 YNFKEQ. The CDR3 covers 14 residues. V lost 1 base and J 6 bases, leaving 12 bases between the germline ends. As DNA, the CDR3 is TGTGCCAGCAGCCAAGCAGGGCGGGACCATGGCTACACCTTC. Its protein is CASSQAGRDHGYTF.

The V call is TRBV24-1, the J call TRBJ2-1; 9 bases are shared with TRBD2. CDR3 length: 15 residues. CDR1 and CDR2 from the germline V gene are KGHDR and SFDVKD. V trimming: 1 base; J trimming: 8 bases; junction bases outside the gene matches: 5. Written as DNA, the CDR3 is TGTGCCACCAGTGATTTTAGCGGGGGTATTGATGAGCAGTTCTTC. It codes for CATSDFSGGIDEQFF.

The count of this clonotype is one. V usage is TRBV7-9 and J usage is TRBJ2-1, with a weak D call TRBD2 (7 bases). V was shortened by 2 bases and J by 8 bases, with 16 bases between the two germline ends. Per germline, CDR1 SEHNR and CDR2 FQNEAQ (reference sequence). This CDR3 region has 15 residues. CDR3 sequence: CASSLSPNGGHEQFF. Written as DNA, the CDR3 is TGTGCCAGCAGCTTATCCCCAAACGGGGGGCATGAGCAGTTCTTC.

The J gene is TRBJ2-1, the V gene TRBV12-3 or TRBV12-4, with 9 bases aligning to TRBD2. Unmatched junction bases numbered 11, after V lost 4 bases and J lost 4 bases. The CDR3 totals 17 residues. CDR3: CASSSTALAGNYNEQFF. The DNA for the CDR3 is TGTGCCAGCAGTTCCACGGCTCTAGCGGGGAATTACAATGAGCAGTTCTTC.

This clonotype was counted between two and nine times. V and J are TRBV20-1 and TRBJ2-5, with no clear D. Per germline, CDR1 DFQATT and CDR2 SNEGSKA (reference sequence). The CDR3 runs to 13 residues. Trimming cost V 3 bases and J 1 base, with 9 bases left between them. CDR3 nucleotide sequence: TGCAGTGCTAGCCTAGTGACCCAAGAGACCCAGTACTTC. It encodes CSASLVTQETQYF.

This sequence joins TRBV5-4 and TRBJ1-2; D gene unclear. This CDR3 contains 15 residues. Trimming left V 3 bases short and J 3 bases short, with 15 bases between. Germline assignment: CDR1 SGHNT and CDR2 YYREEE (reference sequence). This CDR3 is CASSSRDGSYYGYTF. CDR3 nucleotides: TGTGCCAGCAGCTCACGTGACGGGTCGTACTATGGCTACACCTTC.

The chain carries TRBV4-3 and TRBJ2-3; D is unclear. The CDR3 is 13 amino acids. Per germline, CDR1 LGHNA and CDR2 YSLEER. The germline V and J ends were trimmed by 0 bases and 3 bases, with 4 bases remaining between them. The chain's CDR3 is CASSQDPTDTQYF. DNA of the CDR3: TGCGCCAGCAGCCAAGATCCGACAGATACGCAGTATTTT.

This clonotype was counted between two and nine times. The V gene is TRBV7-2, the J gene TRBJ2-1, with 10 bases that match TRBD2. The CDR3 contains 15 residues. Germline lookup yields CDR1 SGHTA and CDR2 FQGNSA. J lost 12 bases, V lost 3 bases, and 11 bases had no gene match. CDR3 in amino acids: CASSLAASGGWGQFF. As DNA, the CDR3 is TGTGCCAGCAGCTTGGCGGCTAGCGGGGGATGGGGGCAGTTCTTC.

The chain couples TRBV6-5 to TRBJ2-2, with 7 bases aligning to TRBD2. The CDR3 has 16 amino acids. After removal of 0 bases from V and 2 bases from J, the junction contained 3 bases not matched to a gene. Germline-derived CDR1 and CDR2 are MNHEY and SVGAGI. CDR3 sequence: CASSYSTGLNTGELFF. The CDR3 DNA is TGTGCCAGCAGTTACTCTACGGGACTAAACACCGGGGAGCTGTTTTTT.

This rearrangement joins TRBV11-3 to TRBJ2-7; unclear D gene. This CDR3 is 14 amino acids long. The germline CDR1 and CDR2 sequences are SGHNT and YENEEA. The V gene lost 5 bases and the J gene lost 0 bases, with 11 bases spanning the gap. CDR3: CASSPHSPSYEQYF. The DNA of the CDR3 is TGTGCCAGCAGCCCGCACAGTCCCTCCTACGAGCAGTACTTC. The entire variable domain, with the rest obtained from reference TRBV11-3 and TRBJ2-7, is as follows: EAGVVQSPRYKIIEKKQPVAFWCNPISGHNTLYWYLQNLGQGPELLIRYENEEAVDDSQLPKDRFSAERLKGVDSTLKIQPAELGDSAVYLCASSPHSPSYEQYFGPGTRLTVT.

This clonotype turned up a few times. The rearrangement uses TRBV7-2 and TRBJ1-2; D not certain. The germline V and J ends were trimmed by 4 bases and 0 bases, with 9 bases remaining between them. The CDR3 loop spans 14 amino acids. The germline CDR1 and CDR2 sequences are SGHTA and FQGNSA. CDR3: CASSSWGANYGYTF. CDR3 bases: TGTGCCAGCAGCTCCTGGGGTGCTAACTATGGCTACACCTTC.

The chain recombines TRBV2 with TRBJ2-5, with D tentatively TRBD2 (7 bases). The J call is doubtful: the DNA matches TRBJ2-1 better. Looked up from germline, CDR1 is SNHLY and CDR2 is FYNNEI. This CDR3 region has 15 residues. CDR3 residues: CASSEAGGGTREQFF. In nucleotides, the CDR3 is TGTGCCAGCAGTGAAGCTGGCGGGGGCACCCGTGAGCAGTTCTTC.

Concerning this clonotype itself: The junction does not match germline at one end; this may be a read error. The V call is TRBV11-3, the J call TRBJ2-5; D may be TRBD2 (6 bases). Near its end, the DNA agrees better with TRBJ2-1, so the J call may be wrong. The CDR3 has 14 residues. Germline CDR1 SGHNT, CDR2 YENEEA. The CDR3 coding sequence is TGTGCCAGCAGCCTCCCCGGGAGATACAATGGGCAGTTCTTC. It translates to CASSLPGRYNGQFF.

This chain uses TRBV6-5 with TRBJ1-1; D is undetermined. Trimming left V 0 bases short and J 0 bases short, with 8 bases between. CDR1 and CDR2 (germline): MNHEY, SVGAGI. The CDR3 sequence is 15 residues long. The CDR3 loop reads CASSYSVAVNTEAFF. In DNA form, the CDR3 reads TGTGCCAGCAGTTACTCGGTGGCTGTGAACACTGAAGCTTTCTTT.

This clonotype was found once. V usage is TRBV6-2 or TRBV6-3 and J usage is TRBJ1-4; D remains ambiguous. This CDR3 is 12 amino acids long. Trimming removed 5 bases at V and 7 bases at J, with 8 bases between. Germline V gene lookup returns CDR1 MNHEY and CDR2 SVGEGT. As DNA, the CDR3 is TGTGCCAGCAGTCCCGTCGTTGAAAAACTGTTTTTT. Translated: CASSPVVEKLFF.

The rearrangement links TRBV20-1 to TRBJ2-3; D may be TRBD1 or TRBD2 (5 bases each). The germline V gene has CDR1 DFQATT and CDR2 SNEGSKA (reference sequence). With 3 bases removed from V and 2 bases from J, the gap between germline ends came to 9 bases. CDR3 length: 13 amino acids. The CDR3 is CSARGVITDTQYF. CDR3 DNA sequence: TGCAGTGCTAGGGGGGTTATCACAGATACGCAGTATTTT.

This clonotype was detected only a few times. V gene TRBV9 combines with J gene TRBJ2-1; 9 positions agree with TRBD1. V gave up 3 bases and J gave up 0 bases; unmatched junction bases: 1. The CDR3 loop spans 15 amino acids. CDR1 SGDLS and CDR2 YYNGEE come from the germline V gene. In DNA form, the CDR3 reads TGTGCCAGCAGCGGACAGGGGGACTCCTACAATGAGCAGTTCTTC. It encodes CASSGQGDSYNEQFF.

The CDR3 sequence is CASSLARRMGGTGGYTF. CDR3 coding DNA: TGTGCCAGCAGCTTAGCGCGCAGGATGGGGGGGACGGGGGGCTACACCTTC. The chain is built from TRBV7-2 and TRBJ1-2; possible D gene TRBD1, 5 bases. Germline assignment: CDR1 SGHTA and CDR2 FQGNSA. Trimming took 0 bases from V and 8 from J, leaving 22 bases between them. This CDR3 comprises 17 residues.

Only a few counts were recorded for this clonotype. This sequence joins TRBV20-1 and TRBJ2-5; either TRBD1 or TRBD2 may fit D (5 bases each). The J call is doubtful: the DNA matches TRBJ2-1 better. There are 15 residues in the CDR3. Germline V gene data show CDR1 as DFQATT and CDR2 as SNEGSKA (reference sequence). The CDR3 DNA is TGCAGTGCCCGGGGCCACCTAAGCTCCTACAATGAGCAGTTCTTC. Its protein is CSARGHLSSYNEQFF.

This clonotype was recorded a few times. The rearrangement links TRBV29-1 to TRBJ2-5, with D possibly matching TRBD2 (7 bases). The CDR3 covers 11 residues. V gave up 1 base and J gave up 11 bases, with 11 bases separating them. Germline V gene data show CDR1 as SQVTM and CDR2 as ANQGSEA. The CDR3 region has the DNA TGCAGCGTTGAAGGGGGGGGCGCGCAGTACTTC. It encodes CSVEGGGAQYF.

This chain uses TRBV20-1 with TRBJ1-2, with 7 bases identical to TRBD1. There are 14 residues in the CDR3. Germline values: CDR1 DFQATT, CDR2 SNEGSKA (reference sequence). J gave up 8 bases and V 5 bases, and 14 bases lay outside the gene matches. Written as DNA, the CDR3 is TGCAGTGCTCCCCAAGCGGCAGGGGGGCACGGCTACACCTTC. Encoded protein: CSAPQAAGGHGYTF.

This chain links TRBV6-1 with TRBJ2-7; no definite D call. Trimming shortened V by 2 bases and J by 2 bases, and 10 bases separated the two germline ends. The germline gives CDR1 MNHNS, CDR2 SASEGT. This CDR3 comprises 14 residues. CDR3 DNA sequence: TGTGCCAGCAGTGAACTTCTTGGAACCTACGAGCAGTACTTC. This sequence encodes CASSELLGTYEQYF.